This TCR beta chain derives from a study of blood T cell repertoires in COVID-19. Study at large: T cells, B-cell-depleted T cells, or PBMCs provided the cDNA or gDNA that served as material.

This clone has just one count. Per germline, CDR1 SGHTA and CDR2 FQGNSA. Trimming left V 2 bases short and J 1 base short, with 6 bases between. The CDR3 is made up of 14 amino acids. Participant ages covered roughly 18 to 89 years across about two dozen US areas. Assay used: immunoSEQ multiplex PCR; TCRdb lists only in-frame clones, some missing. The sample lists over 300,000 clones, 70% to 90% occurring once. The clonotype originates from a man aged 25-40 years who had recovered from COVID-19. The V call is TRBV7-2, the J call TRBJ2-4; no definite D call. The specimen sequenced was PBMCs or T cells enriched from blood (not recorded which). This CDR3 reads CASSLRVAKNIQYF. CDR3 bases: TGTGCCAGCAGCTTACGGGTGGCCAAAAACATTCAGTACTTC.